This T cell receptor beta chain was sequenced during a study of cytomegalovirus exposure and HLA in healthy donors. Study-wide points: TCR beta chains numbering 150 to 200 were designated cytomegalovirus-associated.

Trimming took 6 bases from V and 8 from J, leaving 10 bases between them. From germline, CDR1 is SNHLY and CDR2 FYNNEI. This CDR3 comprises 12 residues. TCRdb's copy holds only in-frame clones and misses some; the assay was immunoSEQ multiplex PCR. This table holds roughly 65,000 clones, around 90% found once. Details on this clone: Its antigen is not known.

The J gene is TRBJ1-4, the V gene TRBV2; D gene unclear. The sequence was collected from a man in his late teens or twenties in good health and CMV-seronegative. Sequencing was performed on PBMCs. The CDR3 bases are TGTGCCAGCAGAAAATCGGGAGAAAAACTGTTTTTT. Translating it yields CASRKSGEKLFF.